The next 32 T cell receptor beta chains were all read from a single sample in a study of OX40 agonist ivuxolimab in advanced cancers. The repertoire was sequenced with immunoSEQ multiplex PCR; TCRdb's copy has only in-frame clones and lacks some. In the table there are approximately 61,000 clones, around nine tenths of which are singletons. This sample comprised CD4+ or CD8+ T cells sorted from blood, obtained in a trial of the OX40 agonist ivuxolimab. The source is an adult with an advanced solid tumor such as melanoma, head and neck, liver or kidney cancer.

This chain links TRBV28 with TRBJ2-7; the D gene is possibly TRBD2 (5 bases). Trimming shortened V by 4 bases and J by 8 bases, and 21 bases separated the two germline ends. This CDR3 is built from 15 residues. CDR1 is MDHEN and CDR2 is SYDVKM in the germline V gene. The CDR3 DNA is TGTGCCAGCAGTTATCTAGCATACCCCGGGCCGCAGCAGTACTTC. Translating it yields CASSYLAYPGPQQYF.

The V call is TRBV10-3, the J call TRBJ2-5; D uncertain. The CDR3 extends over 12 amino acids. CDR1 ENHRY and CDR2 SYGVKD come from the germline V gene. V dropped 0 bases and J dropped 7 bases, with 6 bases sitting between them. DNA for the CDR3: TGTGCCATCAGTGAGTCGGTGGCGACCCAGTACTTC. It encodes CAISESVATQYF.

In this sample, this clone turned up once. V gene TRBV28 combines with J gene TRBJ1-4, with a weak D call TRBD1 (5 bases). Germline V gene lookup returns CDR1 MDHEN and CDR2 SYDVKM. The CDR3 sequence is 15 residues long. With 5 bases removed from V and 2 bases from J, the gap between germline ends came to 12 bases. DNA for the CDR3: TGTGCCAGCAGTCCATCCGAGGGGACTAATGAAAAACTGTTTTTT. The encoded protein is CASSPSEGTNEKLFF.

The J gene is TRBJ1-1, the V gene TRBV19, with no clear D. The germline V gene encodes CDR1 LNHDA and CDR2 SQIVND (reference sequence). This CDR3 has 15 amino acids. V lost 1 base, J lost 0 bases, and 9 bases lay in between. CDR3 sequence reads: CASSIVADMNTEAFF. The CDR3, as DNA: TGTGCCAGTAGTATAGTGGCAGACATGAACACTGAAGCTTTCTTT.

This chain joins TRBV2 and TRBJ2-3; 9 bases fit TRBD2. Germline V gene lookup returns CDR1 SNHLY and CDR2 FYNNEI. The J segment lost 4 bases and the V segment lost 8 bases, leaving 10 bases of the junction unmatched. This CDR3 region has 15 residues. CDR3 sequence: CASYQAGGGADTQYF. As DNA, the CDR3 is TGTGCCAGCTACCAAGCGGGAGGAGGGGCAGATACGCAGTATTTT.

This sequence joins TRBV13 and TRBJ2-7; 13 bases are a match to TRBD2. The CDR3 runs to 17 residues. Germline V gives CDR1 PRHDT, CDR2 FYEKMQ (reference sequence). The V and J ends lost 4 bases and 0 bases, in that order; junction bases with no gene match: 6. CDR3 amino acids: CASSSRRLAGGSYEQYF. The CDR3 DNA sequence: TGTGCCAGCAGCTCCAGAAGACTAGCGGGAGGCTCCTACGAGCAGTACTTC. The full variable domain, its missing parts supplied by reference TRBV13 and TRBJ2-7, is AAGVIQSPRHLIKEKRETATLKCYPIPRHDTVYWYQQGPGQDPQFLISFYEKMQSDKGSIPDRFSAQQFSDYHSELNMSSLELGDSALYFCASSSRRLAGGSYEQYFGPGTRLTVT.

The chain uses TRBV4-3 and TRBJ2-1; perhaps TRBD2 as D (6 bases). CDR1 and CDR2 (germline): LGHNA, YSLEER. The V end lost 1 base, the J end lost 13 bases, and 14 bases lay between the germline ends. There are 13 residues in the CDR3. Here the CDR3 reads CASSQVRREVQFF. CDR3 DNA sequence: TGCGCCAGCAGCCAAGTTCGCAGGGAGGTTCAGTTCTTC.

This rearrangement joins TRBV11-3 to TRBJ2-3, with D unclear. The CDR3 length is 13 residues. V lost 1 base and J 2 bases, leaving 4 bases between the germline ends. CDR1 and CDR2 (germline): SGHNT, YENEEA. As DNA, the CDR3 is TGTGCCAGCAGCTTAGGGACCACAGATACGCAGTATTTT. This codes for CASSLGTTDTQYF.

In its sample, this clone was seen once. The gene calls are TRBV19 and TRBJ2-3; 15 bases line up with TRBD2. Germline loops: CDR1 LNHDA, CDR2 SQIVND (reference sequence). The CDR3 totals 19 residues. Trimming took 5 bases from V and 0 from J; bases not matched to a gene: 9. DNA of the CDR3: TGTGCCAGTAGTCCCGCCGGGACTAGCGGGGGGTTAAGCACAGATACGCAGTATTTT. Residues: CASSPAGTSGGLSTDTQYF.

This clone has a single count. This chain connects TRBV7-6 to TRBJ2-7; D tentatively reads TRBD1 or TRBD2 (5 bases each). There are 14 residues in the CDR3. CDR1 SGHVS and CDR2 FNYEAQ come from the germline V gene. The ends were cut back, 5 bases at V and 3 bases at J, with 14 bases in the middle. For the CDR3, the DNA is TGTGCCAGCAGCGTGGGGGTAGGATTCTACGAGCAGTACTTC. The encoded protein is CASSVGVGFYEQYF.

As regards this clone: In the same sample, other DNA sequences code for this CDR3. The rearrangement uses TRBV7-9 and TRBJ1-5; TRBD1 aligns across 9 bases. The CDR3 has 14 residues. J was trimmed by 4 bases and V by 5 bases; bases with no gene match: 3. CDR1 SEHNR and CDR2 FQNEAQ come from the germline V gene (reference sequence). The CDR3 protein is CASSPGTGNQPQHF. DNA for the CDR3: TGTGCCAGCAGCCCCGGGACAGGGAATCAGCCCCAGCATTTT.

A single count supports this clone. The CDR3, as DNA: TGCGCCAGCAGCACTAGACAGGGGGCCTCTGGAAACACCATATATTTT. This translates into CASSTRQGASGNTIYF. The chain joins TRBV5-1 to TRBJ1-3; TRBD1 matches at 10 bases. The CDR3 runs to 16 residues. V was clipped by 4 bases and J by 0 bases; unmatched bases: 4. Germline values: CDR1 SGHRS, CDR2 YFSETQ.

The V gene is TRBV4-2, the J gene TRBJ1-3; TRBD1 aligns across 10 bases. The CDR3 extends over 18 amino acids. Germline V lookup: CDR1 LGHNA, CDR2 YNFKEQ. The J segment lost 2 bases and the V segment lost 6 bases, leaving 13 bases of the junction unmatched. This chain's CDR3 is CASSHPRTGTGAGNTIYF. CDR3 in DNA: TGTGCCAGCAGTCACCCCCGGACGGGGACAGGGGCTGGAAACACCATATATTTT.

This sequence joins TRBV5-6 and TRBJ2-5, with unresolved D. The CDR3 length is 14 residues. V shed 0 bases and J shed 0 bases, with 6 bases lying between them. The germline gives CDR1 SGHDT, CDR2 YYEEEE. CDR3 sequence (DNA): TGTGCCAGCAGCTTGGGGCAACACCAAGAGACCCAGTACTTC. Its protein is CASSLGQHQETQYF.

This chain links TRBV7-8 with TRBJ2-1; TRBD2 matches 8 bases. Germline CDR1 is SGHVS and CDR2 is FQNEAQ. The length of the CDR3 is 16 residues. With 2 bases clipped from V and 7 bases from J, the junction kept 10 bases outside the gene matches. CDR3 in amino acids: CASSLIPGLDKNEQFF. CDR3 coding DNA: TGTGCCAGCAGCTTAATCCCGGGACTAGACAAGAATGAGCAGTTCTTC.

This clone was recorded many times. The CDR3 loop reads CASSLSLAADSYEQYF. CDR3 DNA sequence: TGTGCCAGCAGCTTAAGTCTTGCAGCCGACTCCTACGAGCAGTACTTC. The chain is built from TRBV7-3 and TRBJ2-7, with no clear D. The germline V and J ends were trimmed by 1 base and 0 bases, with 13 bases remaining between them. The length of the CDR3 is 16 residues. Germline CDR1 and CDR2: SGHTA and FQGTGA.

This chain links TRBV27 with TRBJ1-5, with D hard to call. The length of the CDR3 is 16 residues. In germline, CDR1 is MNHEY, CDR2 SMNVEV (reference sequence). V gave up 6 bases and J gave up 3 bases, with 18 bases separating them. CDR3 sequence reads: CASSLSPRGFNQPQHF. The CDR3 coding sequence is TGTGCCAGCAGCCTAAGCCCCCGGGGATTCAATCAGCCCCAGCATTTT.

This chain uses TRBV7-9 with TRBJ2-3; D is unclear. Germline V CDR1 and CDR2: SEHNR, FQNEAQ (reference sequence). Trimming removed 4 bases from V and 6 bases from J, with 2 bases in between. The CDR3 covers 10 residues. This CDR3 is CASSSDTQYF. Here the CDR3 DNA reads TGTGCCAGCAGCTCGGATACGCAGTATTTT.

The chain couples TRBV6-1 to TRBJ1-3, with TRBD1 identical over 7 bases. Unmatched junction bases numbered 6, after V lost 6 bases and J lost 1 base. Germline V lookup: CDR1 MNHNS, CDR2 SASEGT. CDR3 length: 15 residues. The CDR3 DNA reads TGTGCCAGCAGCCTCAACAGGGGATCTGGAAACACCATATATTTT. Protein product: CASSLNRGSGNTIYF.

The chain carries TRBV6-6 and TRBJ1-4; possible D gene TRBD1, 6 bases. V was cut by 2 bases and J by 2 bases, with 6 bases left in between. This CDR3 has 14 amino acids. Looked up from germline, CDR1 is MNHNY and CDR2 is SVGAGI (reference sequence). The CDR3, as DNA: TGTGCCAGCAGTTACAGGGGGACTAATGAAAAACTGTTTTTT. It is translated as CASSYRGTNEKLFF.

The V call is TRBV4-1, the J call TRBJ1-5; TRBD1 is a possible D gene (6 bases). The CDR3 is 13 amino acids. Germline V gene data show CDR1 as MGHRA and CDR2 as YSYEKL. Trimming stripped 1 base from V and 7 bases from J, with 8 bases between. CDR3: CASSQGQGQPQHF. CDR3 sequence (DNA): TGCGCCAGCAGCCAAGGTCAGGGGCAGCCCCAGCATTTT.

The CDR3 loop reads CASSRTPGLAGGSTDTQYF. CDR3 DNA sequence: TGCGCCAGCAGCCGGACCCCGGGACTAGCGGGAGGGAGCACAGATACGCAGTATTTT. This chain links TRBV4-3 with TRBJ2-3; 16 bases line up with TRBD2. V was clipped by 4 bases and J by 0 bases; unmatched bases: 7. The CDR3 contains 19 residues. The V gene's germline CDR1 is LGHNA and CDR2 YSLEER.

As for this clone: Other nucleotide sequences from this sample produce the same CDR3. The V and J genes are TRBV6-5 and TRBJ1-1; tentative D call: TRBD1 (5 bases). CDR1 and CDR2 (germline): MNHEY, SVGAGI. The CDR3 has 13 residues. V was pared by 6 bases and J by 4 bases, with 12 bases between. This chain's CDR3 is CASSPRGGTEAFF. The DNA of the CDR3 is TGTGCCAGCAGCCCACGTGGGGGCACTGAAGCTTTCTTT.

In DNA, the CDR3 is TGCGCCAGCAGTGAGGCGCCGGACTTCGATGAGCAGTTCTTC. Protein sequence: CASSEAPDFDEQFF. This chain joins TRBV10-1 and TRBJ2-1; D might be TRBD2 (5 bases). The V end lost 2 bases, the J end lost 8 bases, and 13 bases lay between the germline ends. This CDR3 has 14 amino acids. CDR1 WNHNN and CDR2 SYGVQD come from the germline V gene (reference sequence).

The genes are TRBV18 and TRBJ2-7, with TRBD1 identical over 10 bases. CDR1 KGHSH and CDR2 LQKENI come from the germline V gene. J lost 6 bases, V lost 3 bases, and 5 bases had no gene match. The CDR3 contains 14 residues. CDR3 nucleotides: TGTGCCAGCTCACCGGGGACAGGGGTAATCGAGCAGTACTTC. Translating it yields CASSPGTGVIEQYF.

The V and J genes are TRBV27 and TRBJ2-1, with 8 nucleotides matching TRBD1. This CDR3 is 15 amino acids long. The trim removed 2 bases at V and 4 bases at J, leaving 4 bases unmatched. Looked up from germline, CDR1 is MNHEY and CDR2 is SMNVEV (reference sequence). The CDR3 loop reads CASSLGTGEYNEQFF. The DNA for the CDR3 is TGTGCCAGCAGTTTAGGGACAGGAGAGTACAATGAGCAGTTCTTC.

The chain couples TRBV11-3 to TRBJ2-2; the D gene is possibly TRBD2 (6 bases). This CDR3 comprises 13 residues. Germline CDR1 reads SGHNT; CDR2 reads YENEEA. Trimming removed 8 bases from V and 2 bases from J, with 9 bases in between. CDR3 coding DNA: TGTGCCAGCGGGACTCCAAACACCGGGGAGCTGTTTTTT. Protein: CASGTPNTGELFF.

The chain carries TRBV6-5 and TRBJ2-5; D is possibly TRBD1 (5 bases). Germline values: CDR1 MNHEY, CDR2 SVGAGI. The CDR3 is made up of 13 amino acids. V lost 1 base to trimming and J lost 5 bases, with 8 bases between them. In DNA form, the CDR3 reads TGTGCCAGCAGTTACTACCCAGGGGAGACCCAGTACTTC. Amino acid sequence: CASSYYPGETQYF.

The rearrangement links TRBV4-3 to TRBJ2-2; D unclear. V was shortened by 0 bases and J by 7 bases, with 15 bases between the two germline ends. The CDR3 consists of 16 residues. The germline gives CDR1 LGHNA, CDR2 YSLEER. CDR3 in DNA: TGCGCCAGCAGCCAAGATCAGGCTGGATGGGGCGGGGAGCTGTTTTTT. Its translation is CASSQDQAGWGGELFF.

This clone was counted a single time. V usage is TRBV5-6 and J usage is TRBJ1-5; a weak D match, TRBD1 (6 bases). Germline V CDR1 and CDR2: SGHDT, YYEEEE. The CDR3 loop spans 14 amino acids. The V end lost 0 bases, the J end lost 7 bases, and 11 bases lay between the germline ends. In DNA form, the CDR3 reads TGTGCCAGCAGCTTGGCTTCAGGGGTACAGCCCCAGCATTTT. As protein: CASSLASGVQPQHF.

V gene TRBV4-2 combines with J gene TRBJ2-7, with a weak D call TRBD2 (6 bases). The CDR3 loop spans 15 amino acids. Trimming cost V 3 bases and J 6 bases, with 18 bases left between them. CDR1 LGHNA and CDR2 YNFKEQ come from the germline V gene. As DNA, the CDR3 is TGTGCCAGCAGCCATCCGGGAGCCCCAGGGTTCGAGCAGTACTTC. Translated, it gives CASSHPGAPGFEQYF.

As DNA, the CDR3 is TGTGCCAGTAGTATCCAGATCGGCTACACCTTC. Translation gives CASSIQIGYTF. This chain links TRBV19 with TRBJ1-2; D ambiguous. The length of the CDR3 is 11 residues. Germline V gene sequence: CDR1 LNHDA, CDR2 SQIVND (reference sequence). V was shortened by 3 bases and J by 8 bases, with 7 bases between the two germline ends.